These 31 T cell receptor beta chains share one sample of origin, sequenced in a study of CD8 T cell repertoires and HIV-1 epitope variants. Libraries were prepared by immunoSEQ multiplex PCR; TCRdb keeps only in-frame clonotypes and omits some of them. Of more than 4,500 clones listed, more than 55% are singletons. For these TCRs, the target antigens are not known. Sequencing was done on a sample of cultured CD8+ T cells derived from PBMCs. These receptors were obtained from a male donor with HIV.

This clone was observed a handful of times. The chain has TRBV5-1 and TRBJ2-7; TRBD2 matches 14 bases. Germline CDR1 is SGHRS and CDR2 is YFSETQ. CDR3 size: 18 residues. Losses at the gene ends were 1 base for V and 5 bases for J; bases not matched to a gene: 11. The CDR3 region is CASSLSTGTSGRGNEQYF. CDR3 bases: TGCGCCAGCAGCTTGTCGACCGGGACTAGCGGGAGAGGAAACGAGCAGTACTTC.

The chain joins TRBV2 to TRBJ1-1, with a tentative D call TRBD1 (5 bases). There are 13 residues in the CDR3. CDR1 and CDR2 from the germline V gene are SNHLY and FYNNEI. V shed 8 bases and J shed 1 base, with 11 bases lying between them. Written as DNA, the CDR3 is TGTGCCAGCGCAGCGGGGGGGAACACTGAAGCTTTCTTT. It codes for CASAAGGNTEAFF.

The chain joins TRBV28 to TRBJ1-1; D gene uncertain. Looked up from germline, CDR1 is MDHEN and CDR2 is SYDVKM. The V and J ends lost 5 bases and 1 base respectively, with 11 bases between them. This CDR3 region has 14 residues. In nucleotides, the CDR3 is TGTGCCAGCAGTCCCCTTACTTCGAACACTGAAGCTTTCTTT. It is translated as CASSPLTSNTEAFF.

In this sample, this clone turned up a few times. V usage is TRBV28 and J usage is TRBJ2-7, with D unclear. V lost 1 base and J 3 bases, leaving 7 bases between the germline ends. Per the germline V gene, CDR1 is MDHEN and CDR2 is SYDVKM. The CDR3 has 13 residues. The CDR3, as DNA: TGTGCCAGCAGTTTATTTGGAGACTACGAGCAGTACTTC. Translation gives CASSLFGDYEQYF.

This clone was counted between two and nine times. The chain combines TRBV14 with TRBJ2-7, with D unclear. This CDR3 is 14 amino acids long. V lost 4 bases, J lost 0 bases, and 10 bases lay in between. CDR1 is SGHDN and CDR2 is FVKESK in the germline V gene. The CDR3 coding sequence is TGTGCCAGCAGCCGGGATCTTAACTCCTACGAGCAGTACTTC. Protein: CASSRDLNSYEQYF. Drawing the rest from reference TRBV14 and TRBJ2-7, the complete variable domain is EAGVTQFPSHSVIEKGQTVTLRCDPISGHDNLYWYRRVMGKEIKFLLHFVKESKQDESGMPNNRFLAERTGGTYSTLKVQPAELEDSGVYFCASSRDLNSYEQYFGPGTRLTVT.

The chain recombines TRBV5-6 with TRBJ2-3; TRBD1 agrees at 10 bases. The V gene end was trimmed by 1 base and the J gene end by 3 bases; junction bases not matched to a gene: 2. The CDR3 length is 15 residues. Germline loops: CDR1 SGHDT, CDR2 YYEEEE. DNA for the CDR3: TGTGCCAGCAGCTTGTGGGACAGGGGTACAGATACGCAGTATTTT. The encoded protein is CASSLWDRGTDTQYF.

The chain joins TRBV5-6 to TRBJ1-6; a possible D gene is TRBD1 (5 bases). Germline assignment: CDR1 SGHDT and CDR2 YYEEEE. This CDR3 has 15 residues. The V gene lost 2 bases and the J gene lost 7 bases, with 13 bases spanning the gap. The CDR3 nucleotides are TGTGCCAGCAGCTTCCTCCAGGGCGTGAATTCACCCCTCCACTTT. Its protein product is CASSFLQGVNSPLHF.

DNA for the CDR3: TGCAGCGTTGACTCGGGGGAACACAATGAGCAGTTCTTC. This encodes CSVDSGEHNEQFF. The rearrangement links TRBV29-1 to TRBJ2-1; perhaps TRBD2 as D (6 bases). The germline V and J ends were trimmed by 3 bases and 5 bases, with 11 bases remaining between them. The CDR3 sequence is 13 residues long. Per germline, CDR1 SQVTM and CDR2 ANQGSEA.

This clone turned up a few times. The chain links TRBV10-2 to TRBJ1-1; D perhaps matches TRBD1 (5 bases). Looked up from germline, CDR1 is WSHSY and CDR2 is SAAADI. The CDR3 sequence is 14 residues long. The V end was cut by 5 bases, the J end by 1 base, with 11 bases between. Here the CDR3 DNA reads TGCGCCAGCAGTACTGGACAAGCGAACACTGAAGCTTTCTTT. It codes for CASSTGQANTEAFF.

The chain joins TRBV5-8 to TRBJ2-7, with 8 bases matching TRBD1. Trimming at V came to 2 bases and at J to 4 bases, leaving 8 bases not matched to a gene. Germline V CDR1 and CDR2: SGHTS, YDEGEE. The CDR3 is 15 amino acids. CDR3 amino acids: CASSFGQGAGYEQYF. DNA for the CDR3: TGTGCCAGCAGCTTTGGGCAGGGGGCAGGGTACGAGCAGTACTTC. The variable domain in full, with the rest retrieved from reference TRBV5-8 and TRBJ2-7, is EAGVTQSPTHLIKTRGQQATLRCSPISGHTSVYWYQQALGLGLQFLLWYDEGEERNRGNFPPRFSGRQFPNYSSELNVNALELEDSALYLCASSFGQGAGYEQYFGPGTRLTVT.

The CDR3 region is CASSPRVGWETQYF. The CDR3 coding sequence is TGTGCCAGCAGTCCCAGGGTAGGCTGGGAGACCCAGTACTTC. V usage is TRBV28 and J usage is TRBJ2-5; D is perhaps TRBD1 (5 bases). V lost 5 bases and J lost 5, with 15 bases in between. CDR1 MDHEN and CDR2 SYDVKM come from the germline V gene. CDR3 length equals 14 residues.

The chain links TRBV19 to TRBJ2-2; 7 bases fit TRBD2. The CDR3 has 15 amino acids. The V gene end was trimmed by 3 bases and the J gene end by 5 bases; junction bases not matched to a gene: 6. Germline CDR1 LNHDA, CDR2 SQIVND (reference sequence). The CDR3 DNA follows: TGTGCCAGTAGTATCTCCGGGGGGTGGACCGGGGAGCTGTTTTTT. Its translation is CASSISGGWTGELFF.

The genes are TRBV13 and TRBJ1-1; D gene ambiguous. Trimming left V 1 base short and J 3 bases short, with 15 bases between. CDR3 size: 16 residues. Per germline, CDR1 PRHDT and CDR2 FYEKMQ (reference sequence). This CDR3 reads CASSLAAEEYDTEAFF. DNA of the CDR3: TGTGCCAGCAGCTTAGCAGCAGAAGAGTATGACACTGAAGCTTTCTTT.

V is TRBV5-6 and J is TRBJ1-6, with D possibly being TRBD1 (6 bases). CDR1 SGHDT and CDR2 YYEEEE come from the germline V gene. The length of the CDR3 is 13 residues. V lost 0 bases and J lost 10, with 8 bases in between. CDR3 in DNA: TGTGCCAGCAGCTTGGACAGGGACTCACCCCTCCACTTT. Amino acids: CASSLDRDSPLHF.

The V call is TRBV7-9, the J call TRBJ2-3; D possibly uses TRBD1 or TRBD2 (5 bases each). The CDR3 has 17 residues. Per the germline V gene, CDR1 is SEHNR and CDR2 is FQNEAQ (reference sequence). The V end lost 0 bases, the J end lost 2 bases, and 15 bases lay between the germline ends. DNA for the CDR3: TGTGCCAGCAGCTTAGCTACTTCTGGGGGAAACACAGATACGCAGTATTTT. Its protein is CASSLATSGGNTDTQYF.

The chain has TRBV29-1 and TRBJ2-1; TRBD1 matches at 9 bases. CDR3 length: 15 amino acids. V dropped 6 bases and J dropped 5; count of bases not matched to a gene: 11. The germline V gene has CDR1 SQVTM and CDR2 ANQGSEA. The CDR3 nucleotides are TGCAGCGTAGACCCCCGGGACAGGGCCAACAATGAGCAGTTCTTC. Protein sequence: CSVDPRDRANNEQFF.

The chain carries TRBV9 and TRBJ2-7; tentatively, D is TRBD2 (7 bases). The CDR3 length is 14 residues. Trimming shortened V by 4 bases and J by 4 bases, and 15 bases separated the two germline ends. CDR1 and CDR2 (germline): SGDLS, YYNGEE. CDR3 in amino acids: CASSPEGGRYEQYF. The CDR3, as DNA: TGTGCCAGCAGCCCCGAGGGGGGGAGATACGAGCAGTACTTC.

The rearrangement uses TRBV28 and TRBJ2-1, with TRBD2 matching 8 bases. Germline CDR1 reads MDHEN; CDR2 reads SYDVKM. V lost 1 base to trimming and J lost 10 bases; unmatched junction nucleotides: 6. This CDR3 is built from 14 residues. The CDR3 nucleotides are TGTGCCAGCAGTTTATCGCGGGGGGCTATGGAGCAGTTCTTC. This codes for CASSLSRGAMEQFF.

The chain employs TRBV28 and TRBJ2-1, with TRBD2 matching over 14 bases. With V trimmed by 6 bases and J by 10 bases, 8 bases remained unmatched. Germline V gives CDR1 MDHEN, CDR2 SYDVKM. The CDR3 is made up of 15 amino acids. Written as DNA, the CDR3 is TGTGCCAGCAGGCCGGGACTAGCGGGAGTAGGCGAGCAGTTCTTC. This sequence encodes CASRPGLAGVGEQFF. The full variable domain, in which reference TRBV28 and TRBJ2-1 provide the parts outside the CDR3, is DVKVTQSSRYLVKRTGEKVFLECVQDMDHENMFWYRQDPGLGLRLIYFSYDVKMKEKGDIPEGYSVSREKKERFSLILESASTNQTSMYLCASRPGLAGVGEQFFGPGTRLTVL.

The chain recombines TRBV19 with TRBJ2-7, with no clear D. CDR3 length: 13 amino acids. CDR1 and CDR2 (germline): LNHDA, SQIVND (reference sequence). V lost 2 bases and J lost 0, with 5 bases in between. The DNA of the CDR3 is TGTGCCAGTAGTATAAGCATCTCCTACGAGCAGTACTTC. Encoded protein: CASSISISYEQYF.

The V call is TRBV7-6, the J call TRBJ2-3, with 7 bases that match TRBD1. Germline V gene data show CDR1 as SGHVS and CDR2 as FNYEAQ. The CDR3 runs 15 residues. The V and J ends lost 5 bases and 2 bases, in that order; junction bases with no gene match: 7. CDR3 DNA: TGTGCCAGCAGCCAAAGCACAGGGGCCACAGATACGCAGTATTTT. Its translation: CASSQSTGATDTQYF.

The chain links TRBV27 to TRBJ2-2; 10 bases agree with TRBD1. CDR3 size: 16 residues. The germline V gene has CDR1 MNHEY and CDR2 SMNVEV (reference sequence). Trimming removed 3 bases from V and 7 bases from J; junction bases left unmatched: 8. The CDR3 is CASSFLTGGAGGELFF. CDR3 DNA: TGTGCCAGCAGTTTCTTGACAGGGGGCGCGGGCGGGGAGCTGTTTTTT.

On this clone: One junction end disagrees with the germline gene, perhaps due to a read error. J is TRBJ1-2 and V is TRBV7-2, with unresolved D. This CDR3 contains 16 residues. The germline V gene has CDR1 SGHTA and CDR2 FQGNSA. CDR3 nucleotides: TGCGCCAGCAGCCAAGATCCCGTCGAACTCGACTATGGCTACACCTTC. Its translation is CASSQDPVELDYGYTF.

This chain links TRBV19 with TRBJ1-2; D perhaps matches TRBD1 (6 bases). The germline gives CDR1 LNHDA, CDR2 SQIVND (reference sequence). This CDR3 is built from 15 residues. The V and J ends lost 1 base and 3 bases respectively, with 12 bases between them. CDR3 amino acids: CASSIGPGEDYGYTF. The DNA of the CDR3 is TGTGCCAGTAGTATAGGCCCAGGGGAGGACTATGGCTACACCTTC.

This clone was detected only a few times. The CDR3 nucleotides are TGCGCCAGCAGCCAAACAGCGGCGGGGGGCGAGCAGTACTTC. Its translation is CASSQTAAGGEQYF. The rearrangement uses TRBV4-1 and TRBJ2-7; TRBD2 agrees at 8 bases. The trim removed 2 bases at V and 6 bases at J, leaving 6 bases unmatched. Germline V gives CDR1 MGHRA, CDR2 YSYEKL. This CDR3 has 14 amino acids.

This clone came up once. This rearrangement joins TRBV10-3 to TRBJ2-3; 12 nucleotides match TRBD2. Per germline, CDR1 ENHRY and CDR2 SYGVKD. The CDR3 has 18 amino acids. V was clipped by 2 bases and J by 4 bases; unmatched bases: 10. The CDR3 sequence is CAISELAGGPVLADTQYF. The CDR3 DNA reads TGTGCCATCAGTGAGCTAGCGGGGGGGCCGGTGCTGGCAGATACGCAGTATTTT.

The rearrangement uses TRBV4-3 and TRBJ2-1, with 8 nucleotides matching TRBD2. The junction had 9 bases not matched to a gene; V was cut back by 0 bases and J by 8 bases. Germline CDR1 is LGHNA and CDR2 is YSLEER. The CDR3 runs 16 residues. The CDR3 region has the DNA TGCGCCAGCAGCCAAGAGAGCGGGGGCTCTAAGGATGAGCAGTTCTTC. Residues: CASSQESGGSKDEQFF.

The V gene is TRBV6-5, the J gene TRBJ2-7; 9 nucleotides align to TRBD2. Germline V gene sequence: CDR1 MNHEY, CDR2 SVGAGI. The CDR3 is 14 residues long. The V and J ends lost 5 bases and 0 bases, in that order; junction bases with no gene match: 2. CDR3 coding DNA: TGTGCCAGCAGTCTTAGCGGGGGCTCCTACGAGCAGTACTTC. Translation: CASSLSGGSYEQYF.

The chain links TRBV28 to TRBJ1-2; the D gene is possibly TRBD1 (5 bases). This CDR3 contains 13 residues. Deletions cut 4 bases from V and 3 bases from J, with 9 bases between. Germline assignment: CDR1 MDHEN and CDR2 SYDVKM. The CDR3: CASSWGEDYGYTF. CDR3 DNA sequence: TGTGCCAGCAGTTGGGGGGAGGACTATGGCTACACCTTC.

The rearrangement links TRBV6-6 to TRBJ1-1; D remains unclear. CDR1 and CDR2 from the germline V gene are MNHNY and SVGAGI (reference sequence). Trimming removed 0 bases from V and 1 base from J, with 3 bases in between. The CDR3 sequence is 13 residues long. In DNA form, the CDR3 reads TGTGCCAGCAGTTACTCGGAGAACACTGAAGCTTTCTTT. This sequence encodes CASSYSENTEAFF.

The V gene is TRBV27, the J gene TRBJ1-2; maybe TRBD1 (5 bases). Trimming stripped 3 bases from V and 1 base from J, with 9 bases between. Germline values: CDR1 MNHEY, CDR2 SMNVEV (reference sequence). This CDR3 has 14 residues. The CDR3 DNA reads TGTGCCAGCAGTTTTCGAGGGGTTAACTATGGCTACACCTTC. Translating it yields CASSFRGVNYGYTF.